This T cell receptor (beta chain) came from a study of blood T cell repertoires in COVID-19 (dated by TCRdb to about 2020). Some background on the complete study: Samples covering the acute and convalescent phases of COVID-19 were provided by collaborators in the United States, Italy and Spain. Sample metadata almost always included a de-identified subject ID, COVID-19 status, age in years and sex. Subjects who had been exposed to COVID-19, were actively infected with it, or had recovered from it provided the deeply sampled blood TCRbeta repertoires that made up the dataset. Samples were obtained from the ongoing ImmuneRACE study (first 160 participants) and from 1,254 subjects provided by 6 global collaborators. A freely available public database, intended as a resource for researchers studying the immune response to SARS-CoV-2, is where the repertoires were released. Where available, HLA class I and class II types were taken from metadata supplied by the sample provider and were not determined by assay-based typing. The prospective study material was composed of cDNA or gDNA derived from T cells, B-cell-depleted T cells, or PBMCs. The research as a whole found: The amount of clinical and demographic metadata varied by source and participant and was provided uncurated.

On this clone: Which antigen it targets is not known. No base qualities exist here, and no much larger clone lies one base off it.

Reading the germline V gene gives CDR1 SGHTA and CDR2 FQGNSA. Including cysteine and phenylalanine, the CDR3 has 15 amino acids. The DNA shown is the 45-base CDR3, in frame from base 1. At the junction V is shortened by 5 bases and J by 7 bases, with 18 bases in between. TCRbeta CDR3 regions were amplified from genomic DNA using the immunoSEQ Assay, a bias-controlled multiplex PCR. Processing in the source paper ran as follows. Within the assay, amplification of reference gene primers was used to estimate how many nucleated cells each sample contained. To quantify the absolute abundance of each unique TCRbeta CDR3 rearrangement, sequence reads were collapsed and filtered. For each sample, productive Simpson clonality was calculated as the square root of Simpson's diversity index over productive rearrangements. TCRdb's version of the immuneACCESS table is confined to in-frame rearrangements and falls short of the full clone set. An unresolved V gene accounts for under half of the shortfall where checked; the remainder is of unknown origin. V, J and clone size reflect that table, while D and trimming were determined from the DNA. This sample comprises 130,000 to 150,000 clones, approximately 80% of them detected only once. The biggest ten clones account for roughly 13% of the sample.

Each collaborating institution followed its own protocols to collect whole blood in K2EDTA tubes. For TCRbeta analysis, collaborators shipped samples as frozen whole blood, isolated PBMCs, or DNA extracted from either of those sample types. The V and J genes are TRBV7-2 and TRBJ2-1; TRBD2 is a possible D gene, resting on 6 matching bases. The specimen was peripheral blood. This clonotype was obtained from a man aged 60 to 69 with active or convalescent COVID-19. The nucleotide sequence is TGTGCCAGCAGCCAAGGCATCGCGGGAAGTAATGAGCAGTTCTTC. Translated, it gives CASSQGIAGSNEQFF.